The rows below give T cell receptor beta chains drawn from one sample of a study of PD-1 blockade in classical Hodgkin lymphoma. Profiling relied on immunoSEQ multiplex PCR, and the TCRdb table lists in-frame clones only, not all of them. This table holds more than 90,000 clones, 78% found once. The sequenced sample was peripheral blood mononuclear cells (PBMCs), obtained before the fourth cycle of nivolumab. These receptors were obtained from a human donor with classical Hodgkin lymphoma. CDR3s include the opening cysteine and the closing phenylalanine or tryptophan. Each record gives: V gene, clone size, J gene, D gene, CDR3 DNA, CDR3 protein. D genes are given only for firm matches. Size values are once, few and many counts, or a class for expanded clones, and some rows have none.

TRBV9	-	TRBJ2-1	-	TGTGCCAGCGGCGGTCAAGGGCGCCCCAGCTCCTACAATGAGCAGTTCTTC	CASGGQGRPSSYNEQFF
TRBV7-9	-	TRBJ2-7	-	TGTGCCAGCAGCTTAGTTCGGGATGGCGAGCAGTACTTC	CASSLVRDGEQYF
TRBV10-3	-	TRBJ2-5	-	TGTGCCATCAGTGAGTCGACCGAGGAGACCCAGTACTTC	CAISESTEETQYF
TRBV10-3	-	TRBJ1-5	-	TGTGCCATCAGTCGGTCGGCGAATGGCAATCAGCCCCAGCATTTT	CAISRSANGNQPQHF
TRBV2	-	TRBJ1-2	-	TGTGCCAGCAGTGGTGGCAGGGTGAATGGCTACACCTTC	CASSGGRVNGYTF
TRBV20-1	-	TRBJ1-5	-	TGCAGTGCCTCGTGGGGTCAGCCCCAGCATTTT	CSASWGQPQHF
TRBV7-3	-	TRBJ2-3	-	TGTGCCAGCAGCTTAATGGCAGTTTCAGATACGCAGTATTTT	CASSLMAVSDTQYF
TRBV7-9	-	TRBJ2-2	-	TGTGCCAGCAGCTTAGTAGCCACCGGGGAGCTGTTTTTT	CASSLVATGELFF
TRBV5-1	once	TRBJ1-2	TRBD1	TGCGCCAGCAGCTTGGCGTCAGGGGGCGATGGCTACACCTTC	CASSLASGGDGYTF
TRBV2	-	TRBJ2-5	TRBD2	TGTGCCAGCAGTCCCCGGACTAGCAGGGGGACCCAGTACTTC	CASSPRTSRGTQYF
TRBV19	-	TRBJ1-5	-	TGTGCCAGTAGTATGGGGCGATATCAGCCCCAGCATTTT	CASSMGRYQPQHF
TRBV30	-	TRBJ2-1	-	TGTGCCTGGAAAGCGGGCGCCCACAATGAGCAGTTCTTC	CAWKAGAHNEQFF
TRBV6-6	-	TRBJ1-5	TRBD1	TGTGCCAGCAGTTACTCGAAGGGACAGGTCGGTCAGCCCCAGCATTTT	CASSYSKGQVGQPQHF
TRBV6-7	-	TRBJ2-6	-	TGTGCCAGCAGTTACTCGGAGGGTATCCCCGGGGCCAACGTCCTGACTTTC	CASSYSEGIPGANVLTF
TRBV7-6	-	TRBJ1-5	TRBD1	TGTGCCAGCAGCGACAGGGAGGTCAATCAGCCCCAGCATTTT	CASSDREVNQPQHF
TRBV10-3	-	TRBJ2-5	TRBD1	TGTGCCACCACAGGGGAAGAGACCCAGTACTTC	CATTGEETQYF
TRBV5-1	few	TRBJ2-7	TRBD1	TGCGCCAGCAGCTTGCGAGGGACAGGGTTCGACGAGCAGTACTTC	CASSLRGTGFDEQYF
TRBV6-5	once	TRBJ1-6	-	TGTGCCAGCAGTTACTGGGGGCGCCACAATTCACCCCTCCACTTT	CASSYWGRHNSPLHF
TRBV9	-	TRBJ2-5	-	TGTGCCAGCAGCGTAGGCTGGGGGAGCTCGGAACGATTACAAGAGACCCAGTACTTC	CASSVGWGSSERLQETQYF
TRBV7-9	-	TRBJ2-7	-	TGTGCCAGCAGTTTTAAAGGGGGGGATGCTTACGAGCAGTACTTC	CASSFKGGDAYEQYF
TRBV5-4	-	TRBJ2-3	-	TGTGCCAGCAGGACCATATCTAGCACAGATACGCAGTATTTT	CASRTISSTDTQYF
TRBV6-6	once	TRBJ2-7	-	TGTGCCAGCAGTTACGCCGGGACATTGTCCTACGAGCAGTACTTC	CASSYAGTLSYEQYF
TRBV2	-	TRBJ2-5	TRBD2	TGTGCCAGCAGTGGACTAGCGGGGGCCGGCTCAGAGACCCAGTACTTC	CASSGLAGAGSETQYF
TRBV5-1	-	TRBJ2-7	TRBD2	TGCGCCAGCAGCCCTCGGACTAGTACCTTCTACGAGCAGTACTTC	CASSPRTSTFYEQYF
TRBV29-1	-	TRBJ1-3	TRBD1	TGCAGCGCCCTGAGCGGGGACAGGGGTGACACCATATATTTT	CSALSGDRGDTIYF
TRBV6-5	-	TRBJ2-7	TRBD1	TGTGCCAGCTCTCGTCGACAGGGGGTTCGCTACGAGCAGTACTTC	CASSRRQGVRYEQYF
TRBV6-1	few	TRBJ1-2	-	TGTGCCAGCACCAGGACGAACTATGGCTACACCTTC	CASTRTNYGYTF
TRBV18	-	TRBJ1-1	-	TGTGCCAGCTCACCGCCCGGGGCCTCTATGAACACTGAAGCTTTCTTT	CASSPPGASMNTEAFF
TRBV15	once	TRBJ2-3	-	TGTGCCACCAGCAGAGTTCTCCACACAGATACGCAGTATTTT	CATSRVLHTDTQYF
TRBV27	-	TRBJ2-7	-	TGTGCCAGCACTTTTGGGGCGGGCCCCTCCTACGAGCAGTACTTC	CASTFGAGPSYEQYF
TRBV7-3	-	TRBJ1-1	-	TGTGCCAGCAGCATACGGAGTGAAGCTTTCTTT	CASSIRSEAFF
TRBV6-5	once	TRBJ1-5	-	TGTGCCAGCAGTTACGGCGTCGGGGGGAAGCCCCAGCATTTT	CASSYGVGGKPQHF
TRBV5-1	-	TRBJ2-3	TRBD2	TGCGCCAGCAAGGGAGAGGCGGGAGGTAGCACAGATACGCAGTATTTT	CASKGEAGGSTDTQYF
TRBV27	-	TRBJ2-2	-	TGTGCCAGCAGTCAAAGCGTTGTTCTAACACGAATTGCGAACACCGGGGAGCTGTTTTTT	CASSQSVVLTRIANTGELFF
TRBV10-3	-	TRBJ1-2	-	TGTGCCATCAGTGGTCCCACAGACGGATTCAACTATGGCTACACCTTC	CAISGPTDGFNYGYTF
TRBV5-1	-	TRBJ1-4	-	TGCGCCAGCAGCTTGGCGGGGACTAATGAAAAACTGTTTTTT	CASSLAGTNEKLFF
TRBV5-1	-	TRBJ1-2	TRBD1	TGCGCCAGCAGCTTACGGACAGGACGCAACTATGGCTACACCTTC	CASSLRTGRNYGYTF
TRBV19	-	TRBJ2-5	-	TGTGCCAGTAGTAACCTAGGGGGGGCGCGGAGAGAGACCCAGTACTTC	CASSNLGGARRETQYF
TRBV2	-	TRBJ1-2	TRBD1	TGTGCCAGCAGTGGTATCAGAGAACCGGGACAGGGGTTAAAAGGCTACACCTTC	CASSGIREPGQGLKGYTF